This TCR beta chain was obtained from a study of cytomegalovirus exposure and HLA in healthy donors. Study-wide results and limits: A later analysis reportedly found that, within productive TCRs, an Asian-associated ancestry cluster had fewer N-insertions than the mean observed across the approximately 700 donors. Researchers catalogued about 160 TCR beta chains as cytomegalovirus-associated.

13 Jbeta primers and 60 Vbeta primers were used for the PCR. The data were produced by immunoSEQ multiplex PCR, yet TCRdb's version contains in-frame clones alone and is incomplete. The sample lists about 91,000 clones; roughly 60% were seen once. This clone showed up just once. Its antigen is as yet unknown. The J segment lost 6 bases and the V segment lost 2 bases, leaving 10 bases of the junction unmatched. The CDR3 totals 15 residues. Germline lookup yields CDR1 KGHSH and CDR2 LQKENI. The clonotype originates from a human donor in good health. The rearrangement joins TRBV18 to TRBJ2-7; 7 positions match TRBD1. The sample consisted of PBMCs. The CDR3 sequence is CASSPGNRGGSEQYF. CDR3 DNA sequence: TGTGCCAGCTCACCAGGCAACAGGGGCGGGTCCGAGCAGTACTTC. The full variable domain, with the rest looked up from reference TRBV18 and TRBJ2-7, is NAGVMQNPRHLVRRRGQEARLRCSPMKGHSHVYWYRQLPEEGLKFMVYLQKENIIDESGMPKERFSAEFPKEGPSILRIQQVVRGDSAAYFCASSPGNRGGSEQYFGPGTRLTVT.